This entry is about one TCR beta chain. Trimming left V 4 bases short and J 1 base short, with 13 bases between. The germline CDR1 and CDR2 sequences are SGHVS and FQNEAQ. The CDR3 consists of 16 residues. TCRdb's table, derived via immunoSEQ multiplex PCR, lists solely in-frame clones and lacks some. This sample has 45,000 to 60,000 clones; roughly 94% occur once, and the top ten carry roughly 4%. This entry belongs to a study of control samples from healthy donors and cancer patients. The sample was blood. The genes are TRBV7-8 and TRBJ1-4; weak D call: TRBD1 (6 bases). The sequence derives from a man aged 25 to 45 in good health. CDR3 nucleotides: TGTGCCAGCAGCTCCGAGAGCAGGGGAACTAATGAAAAACTGTTTTTT. Its translation: CASSSESRGTNEKLFF.